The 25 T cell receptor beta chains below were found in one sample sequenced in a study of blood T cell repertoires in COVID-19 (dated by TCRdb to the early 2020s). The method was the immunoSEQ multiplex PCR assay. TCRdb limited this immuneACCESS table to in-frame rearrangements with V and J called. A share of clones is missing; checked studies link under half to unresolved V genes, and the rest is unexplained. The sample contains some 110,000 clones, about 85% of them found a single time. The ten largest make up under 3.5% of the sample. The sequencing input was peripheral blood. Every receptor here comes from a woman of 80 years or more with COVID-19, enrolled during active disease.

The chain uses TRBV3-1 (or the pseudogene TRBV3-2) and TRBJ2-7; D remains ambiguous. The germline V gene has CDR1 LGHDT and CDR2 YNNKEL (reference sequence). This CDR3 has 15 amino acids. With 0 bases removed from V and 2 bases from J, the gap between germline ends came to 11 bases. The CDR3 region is CASSQDSMRPYEQYF. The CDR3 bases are TGTGCCAGCAGCCAAGATAGTATGAGGCCCTACGAGCAGTACTTC.

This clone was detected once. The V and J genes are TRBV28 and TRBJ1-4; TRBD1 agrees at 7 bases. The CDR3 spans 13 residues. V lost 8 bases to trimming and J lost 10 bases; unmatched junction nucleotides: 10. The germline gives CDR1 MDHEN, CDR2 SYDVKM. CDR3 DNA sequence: TGTGCCAGCTCGAGGGGGACAGAGGGAAAACTGTTTTTT. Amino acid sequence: CASSRGTEGKLFF.

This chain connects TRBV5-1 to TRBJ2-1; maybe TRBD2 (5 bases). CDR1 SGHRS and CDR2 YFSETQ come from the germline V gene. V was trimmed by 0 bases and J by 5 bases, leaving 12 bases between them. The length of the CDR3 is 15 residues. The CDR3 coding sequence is TGCGCCAGCAGCTTGGTAACGGGAAATAACAATGAGCAGTTCTTC. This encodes CASSLVTGNNNEQFF. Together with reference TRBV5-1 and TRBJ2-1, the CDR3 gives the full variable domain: KAGVTQTPRYLIKTRGQQVTLSCSPISGHRSVSWYQQTPGQGLQFLFEYFSETQRNKGNFPGRFSGRQFSNSRSEMNVSTLELGDSALYLCASSLVTGNNNEQFFGPGTRLTVL.

The CDR3 sequence: CATSRENGRWYEQYF. The CDR3 DNA reads TGTGCCACCAGCAGAGAGAACGGGAGATGGTACGAGCAGTACTTC. This rearrangement joins TRBV15 to TRBJ2-7, with D tentatively TRBD2 (6 bases). This CDR3 has 15 residues. Trimming took 0 bases from V and 4 from J, leaving 13 bases between them. Germline CDR1 reads LNHNV; CDR2 reads YYDKDF (reference sequence).

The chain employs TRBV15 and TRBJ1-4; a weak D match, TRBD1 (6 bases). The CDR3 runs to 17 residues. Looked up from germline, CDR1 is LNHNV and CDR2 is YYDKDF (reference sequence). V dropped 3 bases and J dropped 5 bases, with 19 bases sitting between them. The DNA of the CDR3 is TGTGCCACCAGCAGGGGACGGGCGGACAGCCCAAATGAAAAACTGTTTTTT. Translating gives CATSRGRADSPNEKLFF. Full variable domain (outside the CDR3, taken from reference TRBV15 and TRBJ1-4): DAMVIQNPRYQVTQFGKPVTLSCSQTLNHNVMYWYQQKSSQAPKLLFHYYDKDFNNEADTPDNFQSRRPNTSFCFLDIRSPGLGDTAMYLCATSRGRADSPNEKLFFGSGTQLSVL.

CDR3 coding DNA: TGTGCCAGCAGTGAAGGACAGGGCTCCAACTATGGCTACACCTTC. It translates to CASSEGQGSNYGYTF. V is TRBV6-1 and J is TRBJ1-2; TRBD1 agrees at 7 bases. J was trimmed by 2 bases and V by 1 base; bases with no gene match: 4. This CDR3 is 15 amino acids long. Germline V gene sequence: CDR1 MNHNS, CDR2 SASEGT.

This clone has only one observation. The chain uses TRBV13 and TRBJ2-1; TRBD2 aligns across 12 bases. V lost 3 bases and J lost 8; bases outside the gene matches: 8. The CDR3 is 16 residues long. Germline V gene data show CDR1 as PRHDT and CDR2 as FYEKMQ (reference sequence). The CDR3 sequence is CASSFSSGRGRDEQFF. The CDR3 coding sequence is TGTGCCAGCAGCTTTTCTAGCGGGAGGGGCCGGGATGAGCAGTTCTTC.

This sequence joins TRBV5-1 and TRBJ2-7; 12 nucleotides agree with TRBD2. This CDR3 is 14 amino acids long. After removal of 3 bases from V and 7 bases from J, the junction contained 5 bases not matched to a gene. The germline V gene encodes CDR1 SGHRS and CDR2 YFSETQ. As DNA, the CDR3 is TGCGCCAGCAGCTCCGGACTAGCGGGAAGTGAGCAGTACTTC. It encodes CASSSGLAGSEQYF.

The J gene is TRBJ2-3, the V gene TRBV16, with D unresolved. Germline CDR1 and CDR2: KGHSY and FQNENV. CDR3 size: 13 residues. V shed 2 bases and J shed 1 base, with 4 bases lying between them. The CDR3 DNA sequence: TGTGCCAGCAGCCAAACAGGCACAGATACGCAGTATTTT. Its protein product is CASSQTGTDTQYF.

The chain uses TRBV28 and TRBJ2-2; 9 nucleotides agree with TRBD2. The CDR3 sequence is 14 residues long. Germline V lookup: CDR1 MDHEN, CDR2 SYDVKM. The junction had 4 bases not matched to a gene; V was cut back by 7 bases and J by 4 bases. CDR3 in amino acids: CASIEAGGTGELFF. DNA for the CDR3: TGTGCCAGCATCGAAGCGGGGGGCACCGGGGAGCTGTTTTTT.

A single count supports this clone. CDR3 amino acids: CASSPKPTGVANYGYTF. The CDR3, as DNA: TGTGCCAGCAGCCCCAAACCGACAGGAGTAGCTAACTATGGCTACACCTTC. V gene TRBV4-2 combines with J gene TRBJ1-2; TRBD1 is a possible D gene (6 bases). The length of the CDR3 is 17 residues. The V and J ends lost 4 bases and 0 bases respectively, with 18 bases between them. Germline V lookup: CDR1 LGHNA, CDR2 YNFKEQ.

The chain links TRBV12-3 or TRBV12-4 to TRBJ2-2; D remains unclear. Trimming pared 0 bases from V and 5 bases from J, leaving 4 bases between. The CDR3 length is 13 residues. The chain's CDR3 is CASSLAPTGELFF. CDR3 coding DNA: TGTGCCAGCAGTTTAGCCCCAACCGGGGAGCTGTTTTTT.

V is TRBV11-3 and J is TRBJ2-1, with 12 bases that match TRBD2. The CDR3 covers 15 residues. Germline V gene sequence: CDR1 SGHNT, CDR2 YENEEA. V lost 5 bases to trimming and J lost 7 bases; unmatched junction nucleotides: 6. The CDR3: CASSQSSGRGNEQFF. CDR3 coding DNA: TGTGCCAGCAGCCAATCTAGCGGGAGGGGGAATGAGCAGTTCTTC.

This CDR3 reads CASSPRGRGTGELFF. The CDR3 nucleotides are TGCGCCAGCAGCCCCCGGGGGAGGGGCACCGGGGAGCTGTTTTTT. V usage is TRBV5-1 and J usage is TRBJ2-2; 7 bases match TRBD2. CDR1 and CDR2 (germline): SGHRS, YFSETQ. The J segment lost 4 bases and the V segment lost 4 bases, leaving 7 bases of the junction unmatched. This CDR3 contains 15 residues. The whole variable domain, remainder taken from reference TRBV5-1 and TRBJ2-2, is KAGVTQTPRYLIKTRGQQVTLSCSPISGHRSVSWYQQTPGQGLQFLFEYFSETQRNKGNFPGRFSGRQFSNSRSEMNVSTLELGDSALYLCASSPRGRGTGELFFGEGSRLTVL.

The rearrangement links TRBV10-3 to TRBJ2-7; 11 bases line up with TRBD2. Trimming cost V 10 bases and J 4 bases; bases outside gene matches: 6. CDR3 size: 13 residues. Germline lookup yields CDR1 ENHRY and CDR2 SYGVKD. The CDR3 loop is CATTSGRSYEQYF. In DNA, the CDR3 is TGTGCCACCACTAGCGGGAGAAGTTACGAGCAGTACTTC.

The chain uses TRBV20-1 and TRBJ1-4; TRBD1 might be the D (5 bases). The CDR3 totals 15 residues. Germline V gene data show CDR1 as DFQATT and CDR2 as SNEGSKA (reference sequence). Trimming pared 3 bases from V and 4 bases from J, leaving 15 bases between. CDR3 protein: CSASPGQGNNEKLFF. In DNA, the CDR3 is TGCAGTGCTAGTCCCGGACAAGGAAATAATGAAAAACTGTTTTTT.

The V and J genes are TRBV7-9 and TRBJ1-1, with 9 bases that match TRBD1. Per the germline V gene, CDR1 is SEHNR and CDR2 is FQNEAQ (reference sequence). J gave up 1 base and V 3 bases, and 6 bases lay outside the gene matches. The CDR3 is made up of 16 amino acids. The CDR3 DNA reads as TGTGCCAGCAGCTTTCCCTTGACAGGGGGGAACACTGAAGCTTTCTTT. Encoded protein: CASSFPLTGGNTEAFF.

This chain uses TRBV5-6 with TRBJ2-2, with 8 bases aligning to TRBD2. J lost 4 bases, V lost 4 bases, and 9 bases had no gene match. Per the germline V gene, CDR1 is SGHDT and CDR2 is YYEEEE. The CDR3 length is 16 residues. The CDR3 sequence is CASSPHGGGRTGELFF. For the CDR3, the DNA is TGTGCCAGCAGCCCCCACGGGGGGGGGCGCACCGGGGAGCTGTTTTTT.

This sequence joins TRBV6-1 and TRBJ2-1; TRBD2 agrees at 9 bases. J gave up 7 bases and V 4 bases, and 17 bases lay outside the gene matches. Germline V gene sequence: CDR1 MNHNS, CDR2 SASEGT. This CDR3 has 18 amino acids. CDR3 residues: CASSVAGVGAGGLNEQFF. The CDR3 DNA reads TGTGCCAGCAGTGTAGCCGGGGTCGGAGCGGGAGGACTAAATGAGCAGTTCTTC.

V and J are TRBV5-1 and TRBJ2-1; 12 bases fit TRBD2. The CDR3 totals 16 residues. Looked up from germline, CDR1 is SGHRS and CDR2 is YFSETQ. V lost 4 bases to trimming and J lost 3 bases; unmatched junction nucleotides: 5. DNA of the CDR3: TGCGCCAGCAGCCTTGGGACTAGCGGGTACTACAATGAGCAGTTCTTC. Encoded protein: CASSLGTSGYYNEQFF.

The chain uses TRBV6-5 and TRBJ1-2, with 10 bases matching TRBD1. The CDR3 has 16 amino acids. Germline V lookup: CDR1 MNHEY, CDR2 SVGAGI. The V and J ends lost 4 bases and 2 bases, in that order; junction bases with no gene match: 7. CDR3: CASSWGQGTGNYGYTF. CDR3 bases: TGTGCCAGCAGTTGGGGACAGGGGACTGGGAACTATGGCTACACCTTC.

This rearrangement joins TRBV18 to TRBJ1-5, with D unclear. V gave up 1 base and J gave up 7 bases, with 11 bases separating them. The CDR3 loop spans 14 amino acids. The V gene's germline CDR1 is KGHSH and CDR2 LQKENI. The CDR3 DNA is TGTGCCAGCTCACCACAGGAAGCGGGGCAGCCCCAGCATTTT. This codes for CASSPQEAGQPQHF.

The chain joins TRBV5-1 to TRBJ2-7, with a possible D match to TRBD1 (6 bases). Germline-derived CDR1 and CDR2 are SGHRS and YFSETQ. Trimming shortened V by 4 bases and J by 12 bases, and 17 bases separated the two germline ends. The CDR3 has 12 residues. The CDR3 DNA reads TGCGCCAGCAGCCTAGAGACAGGCCGGATGTACTTC. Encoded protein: CASSLETGRMYF.

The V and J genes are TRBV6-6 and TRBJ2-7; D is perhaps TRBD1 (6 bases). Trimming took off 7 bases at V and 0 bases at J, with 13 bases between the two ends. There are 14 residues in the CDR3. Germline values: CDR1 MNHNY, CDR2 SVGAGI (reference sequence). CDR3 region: CASTPTGVSYEQYF. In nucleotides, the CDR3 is TGTGCCAGCACCCCGACAGGAGTCTCCTACGAGCAGTACTTC.

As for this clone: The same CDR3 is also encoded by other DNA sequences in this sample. CDR3 in amino acids: CASSPGGTDTQYF. CDR3 sequence (DNA): TGTGCCAGCAGCCCGGGGGGCACAGATACGCAGTATTTT. V and J are TRBV5-4 and TRBJ2-3, with D tentatively TRBD2 (6 bases). The germline V and J ends were trimmed by 4 bases and 1 base, with 7 bases remaining between them. Germline CDR1 SGHNT, CDR2 YYREEE (reference sequence). The CDR3 is made up of 13 amino acids. Complete variable domain (other parts from reference TRBV5-4 and TRBJ2-3): ETGVTQSPTHLIKTRGQQVTLRCSSQSGHNTVSWYQQALGQGPQFIFQYYREEENGRGNFPPRFSGLQFPNYSSELNVNALELDDSALYLCASSPGGTDTQYFGPGTRLTVL.